This TCR beta chain is from a study of cytomegalovirus exposure and HLA in healthy donors. This PCR relied on a set of 60 Vbeta primers and 13 Jbeta primers. Only in-frame clones appear in the TCRdb table, and some are missing; sequencing was by immunoSEQ multiplex PCR. The repertoire holds some 130,000 clones, with around three quarters as singletons. Trimming stripped 2 bases from V and 3 bases from J, with 11 bases between. Germline V CDR1 and CDR2: MDHEN, SYDVKM. CDR3 length: 15 residues. The TCR sequence derives from a woman between 50 and 59 years old in good health and CMV-seronegative. Sample: PBMCs. V usage is TRBV28 and J usage is TRBJ1-3, with TRBD1 as a possible D gene (5 bases). The CDR3 nucleotides read TGTGCCAGCAGTTTAGGGTCAGGGATTGGAAACACCATATATTTT. This encodes CASSLGSGIGNTIYF.